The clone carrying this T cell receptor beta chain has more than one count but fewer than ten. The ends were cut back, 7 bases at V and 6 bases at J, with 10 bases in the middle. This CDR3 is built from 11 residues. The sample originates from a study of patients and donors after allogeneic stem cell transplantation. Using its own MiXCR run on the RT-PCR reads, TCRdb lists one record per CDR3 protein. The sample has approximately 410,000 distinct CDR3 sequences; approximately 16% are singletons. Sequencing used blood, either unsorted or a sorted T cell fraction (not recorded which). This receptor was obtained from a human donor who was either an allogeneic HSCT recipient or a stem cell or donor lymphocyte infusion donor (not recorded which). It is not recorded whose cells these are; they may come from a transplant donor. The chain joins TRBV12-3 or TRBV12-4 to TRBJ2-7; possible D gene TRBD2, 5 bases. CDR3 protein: CASTRTGEQYF. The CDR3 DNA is TGTGCCAGCACCAGGACTGGCGAGCAGTACTTC.